These T cell receptor beta chains were read from a single sample in a study of control samples from healthy donors and cancer patients. Repertoires were generated with immunoSEQ multiplex PCR, while TCRdb's copy carries only in-frame clones and drops some. Of around 50,000 clones in the sample, approximately 90% are singletons; the top ten hold around 0.91%. Sequencing was carried out using PBMCs. The receptors here all came from a young man with colorectal cancer. The CDR3 runs from the conserved cysteine through the conserved F or W. The order of the fields is V gene, J gene, clone size, D gene, CDR3 protein, CDR3 DNA. The D gene is left open where the match is weak. Rows may omit the clone size; those that give it use once, few, many or a size class.

TRBV5-1	TRBJ2-7	-	TRBD1	CASSLGQGANEQYF	TGCGCCAGCAGCTTGGGACAGGGGGCGAACGAGCAGTACTTC
TRBV18	TRBJ1-1	-	TRBD1	CASSPRQGNTEAFF	TGTGCCAGCTCGCCACGACAGGGGAACACTGAAGCTTTCTTT
TRBV9	TRBJ1-2	-	-	CASSVADEGRPYGYTF	TGTGCCAGCAGCGTAGCCGATGAAGGGAGGCCCTATGGCTACACCTTC
TRBV4-3	TRBJ1-4	-	-	CASSRNPRGRDEKLFF	TGCGCCAGCAGCCGCAACCCTCGGGGGCGTGATGAAAAACTGTTTTTT
TRBV30	TRBJ1-1	-	-	CAWIPTLRMNTEAFF	TGTGCCTGGATCCCTACACTGCGGATGAACACTGAAGCTTTCTTT
TRBV7-2	TRBJ1-6	-	-	CASSSTGGQGMPPLHF	TGTGCCAGCAGCTCCACAGGTGGGCAGGGGATGCCACCCCTCCACTTT
TRBV5-1	TRBJ1-1	-	-	CASSLTRGVTEAFF	TGCGCCAGCAGCTTAACCAGGGGAGTGACTGAAGCTTTCTTT
TRBV4-1	TRBJ1-4	-	-	CASSQEVAVNEKLFF	TGCGCCAGCAGCCAAGAGGTGGCAGTGAATGAAAAACTGTTTTTT
TRBV2	TRBJ2-2	-	-	CASRAWTVRADTGELFF	TGTGCCAGCAGAGCCTGGACTGTTCGCGCGGACACCGGGGAGCTGTTTTTT
TRBV18	TRBJ1-3	-	-	CASSPTLDRYSGNTIYF	TGTGCCAGCTCTCCCACTCTGGACCGATACTCTGGAAACACCATATATTTT
TRBV5-1	TRBJ1-4	-	-	CASSSSGRGENEKLFF	TGCGCCAGCAGCTCGTCCGGGCGAGGGGAAAATGAAAAACTGTTTTTT
TRBV27	TRBJ1-1	-	TRBD1	CASSFSGGNTEAFF	TGTGCCAGCAGTTTTTCAGGGGGGAACACTGAAGCTTTCTTT
TRBV19	TRBJ2-7	-	-	CASSIAGSAGTYEQYF	TGTGCCAGTAGTATCGCGGGGTCGGCAGGGACCTACGAGCAGTACTTC
TRBV19	TRBJ1-1	once	-	CASSIRQESEAFF	TGTGCCAGTAGTATAAGGCAGGAATCTGAAGCTTTCTTT
TRBV5-5	TRBJ2-1	once	-	CASRSAGAPYNEQFF	TGTGCCAGCAGATCGGCGGGGGCGCCCTACAATGAGCAGTTCTTC
TRBV11-2	TRBJ2-7	-	TRBD1	CASSLGPTGGRNF	TGTGCCAGCAGCTTAGGACCCACAGGGGGCAGGAACTTC
TRBV3-1/TRBV3-2	TRBJ1-4	-	-	CASSQEGRGVNFEKLFF	TGTGCCAGCAGCCAAGAGGGGCGAGGGGTTAACTTTGAAAAACTGTTTTTT
TRBV12-5	TRBJ1-5	few	-	CASAPGRNQPQHF	TGTGCTAGCGCCCCAGGGAGAAATCAGCCCCAGCATTTT
TRBV19	TRBJ2-5	-	-	CASSIDGVRETQYF	TGTGCCAGTAGTATAGATGGGGTTAGAGAGACCCAGTACTTC
TRBV30	TRBJ1-4	once	-	CAGYKAGVEKLFF	TGTGCCGGGTATAAGGCAGGGGTTGAAAAACTGTTTTTT
TRBV19	TRBJ1-1	-	TRBD1	CASSTRTGDTEAFF	TGTGCCAGTAGTACTCGAACAGGGGACACTGAAGCTTTCTTT
TRBV6-2/TRBV6-3	TRBJ2-3	-	-	CASSYFRADTQYF	TGTGCCAGCAGTTACTTTAGGGCAGATACGCAGTATTTT
TRBV5-5	TRBJ2-1	-	-	CASSPGDYYNEQFF	TGTGCCAGCAGCCCAGGGGACTACTACAATGAGCAGTTCTTC
TRBV12-3/TRBV12-4	TRBJ1-2	once	TRBD1	CASSRDSRDGYTF	TGTGCCAGCAGTCGGGACAGTAGGGATGGCTACACCTTC